A selection of T cell receptor beta chains follows, all from one sample in a study of siplizumab effects on memory and regulatory T cells. Profiling relied on immunoSEQ multiplex PCR, and the TCRdb table lists in-frame clones only, not all of them. The sample includes around 100,000 clones, about 90% of them seen just once. Sequences were obtained from CD4+ T cells sorted from blood. The source is a human donor in good health. Each CDR3 is given with its conserved first and last residue. The D gene is left open where the match is weak. Clone size, where shown, is once, few, many, or a class for clones that have expanded.

j_call clone_size v_call d_call cdr3_nt cdr3_aa
TRBJ2-6 . TRBV6-5 . TGTGCCAGCAGTTACTCTGGGGCCAACGTCCTGACTTTC CASSYSGANVLTF
TRBJ2-3 . TRBV30 . TGTGCCTGGACCCTCCGTGGCCTACTCCCAGATACGCAGTATTTT CAWTLRGLLPDTQYF
TRBJ2-1 . TRBV7-9 TRBD1 TGTGCCAGCAGCTTAGGTGTTAGGGGGCAATTTCGGAATGAGCAGTTCTTC CASSLGVRGQFRNEQFF
TRBJ1-1 . TRBV7-9 . TGTGCCAGCAGCTTAGCGGAAATTTCTGAGGGGAACACTGAAGCTTTCTTT CASSLAEISEGNTEAFF
TRBJ1-3 . TRBV11-2 . TGTGCCAGCAGCTTCCAGGGTATGAACACCATATATTTT CASSFQGMNTIYF
TRBJ1-5 few TRBV28 . TGTGCCAGCAGTTTATTTAGGGGGGATCAGCCCCAGCATTTT CASSLFRGDQPQHF
TRBJ1-1 . TRBV7-9 . TGTGCCAGCAGCCCCAGAGAGACTGAAGCTTTCTTT CASSPRETEAFF
TRBJ1-1 . TRBV5-8 . TGTGCCAGCAGCTTGGCCTATATACAGGATCTTATGAACACTGAAGCTTTCTTT CASSLAYIQDLMNTEAFF
TRBJ2-2 . TRBV6-1 TRBD2 TGTGCCAGCAGTTCAGCCGGGACTAGTACCGGGGAGCTGTTTTTT CASSSAGTSTGELFF
TRBJ1-2 . TRBV9 . TGTGCCAGCAGCCAAACGGGGAGGCTGAGTCTGGGCTACACCTTC CASSQTGRLSLGYTF
TRBJ2-5 . TRBV5-1 . TGCGCCAGCAGCTTGGAAGGGGGAGGAGAGACCCAGTACTTC CASSLEGGGETQYF
TRBJ1-1 . TRBV18 . TGTGCCAGCTCACCCCTCCAGAGGGAGACTGAAGCTTTCTTT CASSPLQRETEAFF
TRBJ2-1 . TRBV6-1 TRBD2 TGTGCCAGCAGTTTGACTAGCGCCTACAATGAGCAGTTCTTC CASSLTSAYNEQFF
TRBJ1-5 . TRBV5-4 . TGTGCCAGCAGCTTGGGTCCGAATCAGCCCCAGCATTTT CASSLGPNQPQHF
TRBJ1-4 . TRBV9 . TGTGCCAGCAGCGTAGGGGCGTCTCAAATGGGAAAACTGTTTTTT CASSVGASQMGKLFF
TRBJ2-7 . TRBV19 . TGTGCCAGTAGTCAGAGGACCAAACGCACCTTCTACGATGATGACGAGCAGTACTTC CASSQRTKRTFYDDDEQYF
TRBJ1-3 . TRBV2 . TGTGCCAGCAGTGACAGCTCTGGAAACACCATATATTTT CASSDSSGNTIYF
TRBJ1-5 . TRBV19 TRBD1 TGTGCCAGTAGTATTAGATCGGACAGGGTGAGGGGAGACAATCAGCCCCAGCATTTT CASSIRSDRVRGDNQPQHF